The source of this T cell receptor beta chain is a study of blood T cell repertoires in COVID-19. In terms of age and location, participants ranged from roughly 18 to 90 years and lived in about two dozen US areas. Germline V gene lookup returns CDR1 MRHNA and CDR2 SNTAGT. This CDR3 is 12 amino acids long. The trim removed 10 bases at V and 6 bases at J, leaving 5 bases unmatched. The method was immunoSEQ multiplex PCR; TCRdb's version includes in-frame clones alone and lacks a portion of them. Among some 190,000 clones, roughly 82% were seen once, and the ten largest hold 5% to 7%. The V call is TRBV6-4, the J call TRBJ1-5; 8 positions agree with TRBD1. The receptor was derived from a man in his forties with acute COVID-19. The sequenced sample was PBMCs or T cells enriched from blood (not recorded which). The CDR3, as DNA: TGTGCCAACAGACAGGGGTGTCAGCCCCAGCATTTT. Translating gives CANRQGCQPQHF.